The T cell receptor (beta chain) described here comes from a study of T cells in Graves' hyperthyroidism and ophthalmopathy (dated by TCRdb to between 2017 and 2020). About the study as a whole: Peripheral blood was collected at initial diagnosis, before any treatment. Thyroid tissue and blood T-cell repertoires from six or seven Graves' hyperthyroidism patients were also compared in the study. Once sampling was done, hyperthyroidism patients were given methimazole at a starting dose of 30 mg daily, whereas ophthalmopathy patients were given high-dose intravenous methylprednisolone. A discovery cohort of about 96 patients, approximately 44 with Graves' ophthalmopathy and 55 to 65 with stable Graves' hyperthyroidism, was used to find distinguishing TCR V-J signatures. For training and testing, the approximately 97 patients in the discovery cohort were randomly divided in a 7:3 ratio. TCR Vbeta CDR3 sequencing of 120 to 150 peripheral blood samples (around 45 ophthalmopathy, under 80 hyperthyroidism and around 17 progressor patients) is reported in the paper. Whether ophthalmopathy could be predicted prospectively was tested in an independent validation cohort made up of roughly 20 hyperthyroidism patients plus 17 patients who later progressed to ophthalmopathy. The investigation overall reported the following: In cross-validation, a model built on a 13 V-J signature told ophthalmopathy apart from stable hyperthyroidism with roughly 87% sensitivity and around 84% specificity, and in testing the same model reached 80%/75%. Sample size was not statistically predetermined, and investigators were not blinded to group allocation. During validation, the model predicted progression to ophthalmopathy a median of around 7 months ahead of onset, with almost 71% sensitivity and 72.22% specificity. Blood samples also contained most of the expanded thyroid clonotypes (frequency above 0.001), which suggests that blood repertoires may reflect thyroid immune responses.

The TCR beta CDR3 regions were amplified from the RNA transcripts. For the first round of RT-PCR on the TCR CDR3, the HTBI primer set was used together with the Qiagen OneStep RT-PCR kit. The libraries were constructed in a second round of multiplex PCR and then size-selected and purified. Paired-end sequencing of the libraries was performed with 100 bp reads on an Illumina HiSeq2000. As for the original processing: SOAPnuke was used to process the raw data, removing reads that contained adapters or uncalled bases, had a mean Phred below 15, or lacked an exact match to the constant primer or identifier. COPE v1.2.5 was used to merge the high-quality paired reads, and each unique nucleotide sequence was defined as a clonotype. Clonotypes were aligned to IMGT TRBV, TRBD and TRBJ reference segments using MiTCR v1.1. Only V-J combinations with frequency above 0.0001, covering approximately 99% of repertoires, were analysed. A TCS score was defined as the ratio between F50 (clonal expansion) and ExV (chaos), using BLOSUM62-based TCRdist between CDR3 peptides within each V-J. Welch's t-statistics and random forest reduced around 550 V-J features to about 13, which were used in a naive Bayes classifier (R e1071). The public reads were reprocessed in TCRdb via fastp at Q25 and MiXCR, keeping in-frame beta chains. Rows matching on CDR3 protein sequence are summarized as one entry with the most common DNA and genes. These V and J calls derive from TCRdb rather than the authors' analysis. The sample yields approximately 490,000 distinct CDR3 sequences; approximately 23% were counted once. The biggest ten clones account for 49% of the sample.

On this clonotype itself: This clone's antigen is unknown. No per-base quality is available; no much larger clone lies one base away.

Ophthalmopathy patients had moderately to severely active disease, with a Clinical Activity Score of 3 or more, a NOSPECS grade of 4 or more, and a disease duration of less than 3 months. Exclusion was applied to patients with uncontrolled infections, other autoimmune diseases, pregnancy or lactation. Diagnoses were established on the basis of clinical symptoms, serum thyroxine and TRAb, thyroid ultrasound, and orbital computed tomography. PBMCs were isolated from 7.5 to 10 ml of fresh peripheral blood by Ficoll-Paque density gradient centrifugation. Trizol reagent was used to extract total RNA, and RNA quality was then checked on an Agilent 2100 Bioanalyzer. V is clipped by 2 bases and J by 1 base, and the sequence between their germline boundaries is 6 bases long. Reading from cysteine to phenylalanine, the CDR3 counts 15 amino acids. Of all the DNA, just the CDR3 is kept, 45 bases in frame from base 1. Taken from the germline V gene, the CDR1 and CDR2 loops are ENHRY and SYGVKD.

This clonotype was sampled from a woman aged 70-85 years with Graves' ophthalmopathy. Recombination linked TRBV10-3 to TRBJ2-6, with no D gene named confidently. The sequenced material came from blood. The CDR3 region reads CAISEGISGANVLTF. The nucleotide sequence reads TGTGCCATCAGTGAGGGGATTTCTGGGGCCAACGTCCTGACTTTC.